These 30 T cell receptor beta chains originate from one sample sequenced in a study of human T cells and chemical hapten exposure. Time point described: pre-sensitization, week 0. Noted treatment: therapeutic diphenylcyclopropenone sensitization with weekly scalp DPC. A single record per CDR3 protein comes from TCRdb applying MiXCR to the RACE reads. The table records approximately 260,000 distinct CDR3 sequences, around 9.3% of them present only once. The sample here was whole blood, taken in connection with sensitization to the hapten diphenylcyclopropenone (DPC). The receptor source for this set is a woman between 40 and 50 years old with alopecia areata. Some clones in this sample may be carry-over from other donors' samples.

Concerning this clonotype itself: A junction end diverges from the germline sequence, so it may reflect a read error. The genes are TRBV3-1 and TRBJ1-2; tentatively, D is TRBD1 (5 bases). The CDR3 sequence is 17 residues long. Germline values: CDR1 LGHDT, CDR2 YNNKEL (reference sequence). The CDR3 nucleotides read TGTGCCTGCAGCCAAGATGTGTGGGGCGCAACTAACTATGGCTACACCTTC. It translates to CACSQDVWGATNYGYTF.

The chain joins TRBV6-2 or TRBV6-3 to TRBJ2-1, with 7 bases lining up with TRBD1. CDR1 MNHEY and CDR2 SVGEGT come from the germline V gene. V lost 5 bases and J lost 7; bases outside the gene matches: 5. CDR3 length: 13 residues. CDR3 sequence reads: CASSQQTGNEQFF. The CDR3 DNA is TGTGCCAGCAGTCAGCAGACAGGGAATGAGCAGTTCTTC.

This clonotype was counted between two and nine times. The chain links TRBV6-5 to TRBJ1-2, with a weak D call TRBD1 (6 bases). The V and J ends lost 7 bases and 7 bases respectively, with 22 bases between them. CDR3 size: 15 residues. Germline values: CDR1 MNHEY, CDR2 SVGAGI. CDR3 protein: CASKTAGQGIGGYTF. In DNA, the CDR3 is TGTGCCAGCAAAACCGCCGGGCAGGGGATCGGTGGCTACACCTTC.

This clonotype was seen a handful of times. The chain employs TRBV2 and TRBJ2-5; D possibly corresponds to TRBD2 (5 bases). Trimming removed 4 bases from V and 1 base from J, with 7 bases in between. The germline CDR1 and CDR2 sequences are SNHLY and FYNNEI. The CDR3 covers 13 residues. CDR3 sequence (DNA): TGTGCCAGCAGTGTAGGAGGCCAAGAGACCCAGTACTTC. It translates to CASSVGGQETQYF. Filled out from reference TRBV2 and TRBJ2-5, the complete variable domain reads EPEVTQTPSHQVTQMGQEVILRCVPISNHLYFYWYRQILGQKVEFLVSFYNNEISEKSEIFDDQFSVERPDGSNFTLKIRSTKLEDSAMYFCASSVGGQETQYFGPGTRLLVL.

This rearrangement joins TRBV2 to TRBJ2-1; D is ambiguous. The ends were cut back, 0 bases at V and 7 bases at J, with 7 bases in the middle. CDR1 SNHLY and CDR2 FYNNEI come from the germline V gene. The CDR3 length is 13 residues. Here the CDR3 DNA reads TGTGCCAGCAGTGAAGCCGTCGGGAATGAGCAGTTCTTC. Translation gives CASSEAVGNEQFF.

This chain joins TRBV11-2 and TRBJ2-1, with 8 bases that match TRBD1. Germline trimming cut 5 bases from V and 1 base from J; bases unmatched to any gene: 4. Germline V gives CDR1 SGHAT, CDR2 FQNNGV. The CDR3 has 15 amino acids. CDR3 sequence reads: CASSTGQGSYNEQFF. DNA of the CDR3: TGTGCCAGCAGCACCGGACAGGGTTCCTACAATGAGCAGTTCTTC. Full variable domain (remainder filled in from reference TRBV11-2 and TRBJ2-1): EAGVAQSPRYKIIEKRQSVAFWCNPISGHATLYWYQQILGQGPKLLIQFQNNGVVDDSQLPKDRFSAERLKGVDSTLKIQPAKLEDSAVYLCASSTGQGSYNEQFFGPGTRLTVL.

This clonotype was seen ten or more times. The chain recombines TRBV2 with TRBJ2-1; possible D gene TRBD2, 8 bases. The germline CDR1 and CDR2 sequences are SNHLY and FYNNEI. V was pared by 2 bases and J by 13 bases, with 15 bases between. The CDR3 loop spans 13 amino acids. The CDR3 here is CASSELAGQSQFF. CDR3 sequence (DNA): TGTGCCAGCAGTGAATTAGCGGGACAGTCTCAGTTCTTC. The complete variable domain, with remaining parts taken from reference TRBV2 and TRBJ2-1, reads EPEVTQTPSHQVTQMGQEVILRCVPISNHLYFYWYRQILGQKVEFLVSFYNNEISEKSEIFDDQFSVERPDGSNFTLKIRSTKLEDSAMYFCASSELAGQSQFFGPGTRLTVL.

The rearrangement links TRBV7-8 to TRBJ2-3, with 9 bases identical to TRBD2. There are 19 residues in the CDR3. After removal of 2 bases from V and 0 bases from J, the junction contained 12 bases not matched to a gene. From germline, CDR1 is SGHVS and CDR2 FQNEAQ. Here the CDR3 DNA reads TGTGCCAGCAGCTTAATCAGCCCTAGCGGGACCGCTAGCACAGATACGCAGTATTTT. Amino acids: CASSLISPSGTASTDTQYF.

V and J are TRBV12-3 or TRBV12-4 and TRBJ2-2, with TRBD2 as a possible D gene (6 bases). V dropped 6 bases and J dropped 5 bases, with 16 bases sitting between them. The CDR3 totals 15 residues. The CDR3 spells CASRATEAGTGELFF. The CDR3 DNA follows: TGTGCCAGCAGGGCTACAGAGGCGGGGACCGGGGAGCTGTTTTTT.

This clonotype was observed a few times. The chain has TRBV29-1 and TRBJ1-1; D is unclear. The CDR3 is made up of 13 amino acids. The germline gives CDR1 SQVTM, CDR2 ANQGSEA. The V end was cut by 1 base, the J end by 4 bases, with 10 bases between. The CDR3 is CSVEVRQATEAFF. The CDR3 DNA follows: TGCAGCGTTGAAGTTCGGCAGGCCACTGAAGCTTTCTTT.

This clonotype showed up just a few times. The chain recombines TRBV5-1 with TRBJ2-7; 7 nucleotides match TRBD2. V shed 3 bases, J shed 0 bases, and the junction held 6 bases outside the gene matches. CDR3 length: 15 amino acids. Germline-derived CDR1 and CDR2 are SGHRS and YFSETQ. CDR3: CASSSLGGSSYEQYF. DNA of the CDR3: TGCGCCAGCAGCTCGCTGGGGGGGTCCTCCTACGAGCAGTACTTC.

The chain combines TRBV20-1 with TRBJ2-1; D call uncertain. V was trimmed by 2 bases and J by 4 bases, leaving 6 bases between them. Per the germline V gene, CDR1 is DFQATT and CDR2 is SNEGSKA (reference sequence). The CDR3 has 12 residues. The CDR3 DNA reads TGCAGTGCTAGACAGCTATACAATGAGCAGTTCTTC. Its protein product is CSARQLYNEQFF.

This clonotype was recorded many times. This sequence joins TRBV7-3 and TRBJ2-3; tentatively, D is TRBD2 (6 bases). The CDR3 is 14 residues long. Trimming removed 5 bases from V and 4 bases from J, with 13 bases in between. Germline values: CDR1 SGHTA, CDR2 FQGTGA. CDR3 amino acids: CASSRRESADTQYF. The CDR3 DNA reads as TGTGCCAGCAGCCGACGGGAGTCTGCAGATACGCAGTATTTT.

The rearrangement uses TRBV9 and TRBJ2-1, with a possible D match to TRBD2 (5 bases). V lost 0 bases and J 3 bases, leaving 10 bases between the germline ends. This CDR3 has 15 amino acids. Germline-derived CDR1 and CDR2 are SGDLS and YYNGEE. CDR3 in DNA: TGTGCCAGCAGCGTAGATCGGGGAAACTACAATGAGCAGTTCTTC. Protein sequence: CASSVDRGNYNEQFF. Looking up the rest from reference TRBV9 and TRBJ2-1 gives the full variable domain: DSGVTQTPKHLITATGQRVTLRCSPRSGDLSVYWYQQSLDQGLQFLIQYYNGEERAKGNILERFSAQQFPDLHSELNLSSLELGDSALYFCASSVDRGNYNEQFFGPGTRLTVL.

This rearrangement joins TRBV2 to TRBJ2-7; 7 bases are a match to TRBD1. Losses at the gene ends were 8 bases for V and 12 bases for J; bases not matched to a gene: 19. The V gene's germline CDR1 is SNHLY and CDR2 FYNNEI. The CDR3 loop spans 14 amino acids. DNA of the CDR3: TGTGCCAGCTACGAAAGAAGGACAGGTGGCCGGTTGTACTTC. Protein sequence: CASYERRTGGRLYF. Together with reference TRBV2 and TRBJ2-7, the CDR3 gives the full variable domain: EPEVTQTPSHQVTQMGQEVILRCVPISNHLYFYWYRQILGQKVEFLVSFYNNEISEKSEIFDDQFSVERPDGSNFTLKIRSTKLEDSAMYFCASYERRTGGRLYFGPGTRLTVT.

This clonotype has a handful of counts. V and J are TRBV6-5 and TRBJ2-2; possible D gene TRBD2, 5 bases. Per germline, CDR1 MNHEY and CDR2 SVGAGI. V lost 2 bases to trimming and J lost 5 bases, with 6 bases between them. This CDR3 has 13 residues. CDR3: CASSYPGTGELFF. DNA for the CDR3: TGTGCCAGCAGTTACCCGGGGACCGGGGAGCTGTTTTTT.

There are a few counts of this clonotype. The chain recombines TRBV20-1 with TRBJ2-3; TRBD2 is a possible D gene (5 bases). The germline gives CDR1 DFQATT, CDR2 SNEGSKA (reference sequence). V lost 0 bases and J 2 bases, leaving 12 bases between the germline ends. The CDR3 spans 15 residues. As DNA, the CDR3 is TGCAGTGCTAGAGATGAGGGAATTATCACAGATACGCAGTATTTT. It is translated as CSARDEGIITDTQYF.

This clonotype was observed a handful of times. The V gene is TRBV18, the J gene TRBJ2-7, with 9 bases fitting TRBD2. Germline V CDR1 and CDR2: KGHSH, LQKENI. V trimming: 3 bases; J trimming: 1 base; junction bases outside the gene matches: 7. The CDR3 is made up of 16 amino acids. CDR3 region: CASSPNSGRGSYEQYF. The CDR3 nucleotides are TGTGCCAGCTCACCGAATAGCGGGAGAGGGTCCTACGAGCAGTACTTC.

Only a few counts were recorded for this clonotype. This chain links TRBV24-1 with TRBJ2-3, with TRBD2 as a possible D gene (5 bases). There are 14 residues in the CDR3. V lost 5 bases and J 0 bases, leaving 8 bases between the germline ends. The germline V gene has CDR1 KGHDR and CDR2 SFDVKD. The CDR3 is CATSVGGSTDTQYF. The DNA of the CDR3 is TGTGCCACCAGTGTAGGCGGGAGCACAGATACGCAGTATTTT.

This clonotype was counted only a few times. This sequence joins TRBV20-1 and TRBJ1-2; D is unclear. The V and J ends lost 6 bases and 2 bases respectively, with 13 bases between them. CDR1 is DFQATT and CDR2 is SNEGSKA in the germline V gene (reference sequence). The CDR3 has 13 amino acids. CDR3 DNA: TGCAGTGCCGCCCACTTTACAAACTATGGCTACACCTTC. Translated: CSAAHFTNYGYTF.

In its sample, this clonotype was seen a few times. This rearrangement joins TRBV27 to TRBJ2-1; TRBD2 matches at 13 bases. The V gene's germline CDR1 is MNHEY and CDR2 SMNVEV (reference sequence). This CDR3 is 17 amino acids long. V was pared by 3 bases and J by 2 bases, with 4 bases of the junction left unmatched. In DNA form, the CDR3 reads TGTGCCAGCAGTTTTCGACTAGCGGGAGGCACCTACAATGAGCAGTTCTTC. Translated: CASSFRLAGGTYNEQFF.

This chain uses TRBV11-3 with TRBJ2-1; D is ambiguous. The V end was cut by 4 bases, the J end by 8 bases, with 9 bases between. The CDR3 runs to 12 residues. Germline CDR1 and CDR2: SGHNT and YENEEA. CDR3 residues: CASSSYLDEQFF. The CDR3 coding sequence is TGTGCCAGCAGCTCTTATTTGGATGAGCAGTTCTTC.

About this clonotype: The likely explanation is a read error, given a far larger clone one base away. The genes are TRBV7-9 and TRBJ2-7; D is unclear. Germline CDR1 is SEHNR and CDR2 is FQNEAQ (reference sequence). CDR3 length: 11 residues. CDR3 sequence: CASSIAYEQYF. As DNA, the CDR3 is TGTGCCAGCAGCATAGCCTACGAGCAGTACTTC.

The chain combines TRBV5-6 with TRBJ2-1; D not certain. Deletions cut 4 bases from V and 0 bases from J, with 14 bases between. The germline gives CDR1 SGHDT, CDR2 YYEEEE. The CDR3 sequence is 16 residues long. In nucleotides, the CDR3 is TGTGCCAGCAGCCCCCCCACGCAGAGCTCCTACAATGAGCAGTTCTTC. As protein: CASSPPTQSSYNEQFF.

This clonotype was picked up a small number of times. The chain carries TRBV11-2 and TRBJ2-7; D remains ambiguous. The germline gives CDR1 SGHAT, CDR2 FQNNGV. V lost 0 bases and J 6 bases, leaving 15 bases between the germline ends. The CDR3 covers 15 residues. CDR3 bases: TGTGCCAGCAGCTTAGATCCCGGAGCTTTCACCGAGCAGTACTTC. Amino acid sequence: CASSLDPGAFTEQYF.

This clonotype was seen only a few times. This sequence joins TRBV11-1 and TRBJ2-3, with TRBD2 matching over 8 bases. CDR3 size: 15 residues. Germline CDR1 reads SGHAT; CDR2 reads FQDESV (reference sequence). J was trimmed by 4 bases and V by 5 bases; bases with no gene match: 8. This CDR3 reads CASSKVPRGADTQYF. The CDR3 nucleotides read TGTGCCAGCAGCAAAGTCCCGCGGGGGGCAGATACGCAGTATTTT.

This clonotype was seen a few times. V gene TRBV6-5 combines with J gene TRBJ2-7; TRBD2 matches 8 bases. The CDR3 loop spans 16 amino acids. V lost 4 bases, J lost 0 bases, and 8 bases stayed unmatched. Germline CDR1 and CDR2: MNHEY and SVGAGI. The CDR3 here is CASSSTTGTSSYEQYF. CDR3 DNA sequence: TGTGCCAGCAGTTCCACTACCGGGACTAGCTCCTACGAGCAGTACTTC.

The rearrangement joins TRBV3-1 to TRBJ1-2, with TRBD1 matching 8 bases. This CDR3 has 15 amino acids. The J segment lost 6 bases and the V segment lost 7 bases, leaving 13 bases of the junction unmatched. Germline CDR1 reads LGHDT; CDR2 reads YNNKEL (reference sequence). CDR3 coding DNA: TGTGCCAGCACCGATTGGGGGCAGGGGGCTGATGGCTACACCTTC. It translates to CASTDWGQGADGYTF.

This clonotype was seen a handful of times. The CDR3 sequence: CASGGGRTYEQYF. The DNA for the CDR3 is TGTGCCAGCGGAGGCGGGAGGACCTACGAGCAGTACTTC. This chain uses TRBV6-2 or TRBV6-3 with TRBJ2-7; 8 bases align to TRBD2. The V gene end was trimmed by 8 bases and the J gene end by 2 bases; junction bases not matched to a gene: 5. Per germline, CDR1 MNHEY and CDR2 SVGEGT. The length of the CDR3 is 13 residues.

The chain joins TRBV7-2 to TRBJ2-1; the D is unclear. The CDR3 spans 15 residues. Germline V lookup: CDR1 SGHTA, CDR2 FQGNSA. Trimming pared 6 bases from V and 1 base from J, leaving 13 bases between. CDR3 residues: CASRGSEGSYNEQFF. CDR3 in DNA: TGTGCCAGCAGGGGGTCGGAAGGATCCTACAATGAGCAGTTCTTC.